The clone carrying this TCR beta chain was found a few times. This entry comes from a study of graft-versus-host responses after intestinal transplantation. On the study more broadly: Recipients underwent multivisceral, liver-intestinal, or isolated intestinal transplants.

Researchers processed graft tissue to release intraepithelial and lamina propria lymphocytes. Assay used: immunoSEQ multiplex PCR; TCRdb lists only in-frame clones, some missing. Of about 9,600 clones listed, approximately 86% are singletons. The CDR3 is made up of 15 amino acids. With V trimmed by 5 bases and J by 5 bases, 12 bases remained unmatched. Germline CDR1 and CDR2: SGHNT and YYREEE (reference sequence). The sequence derives from a human patient who received an intestinal transplant, so some T cells may come from the graft donor. The chain employs TRBV5-4 and TRBJ1-1; 7 bases are a match to TRBD1. The starting material was ileum tissue, obtained approximately 700 days after intestinal transplantation. The CDR3 loop is CASRHGTVQETEAFF. The CDR3 region has the DNA TGTGCCAGCAGGCACGGGACAGTCCAAGAGACTGAAGCTTTCTTT. Complete variable domain (other parts from reference TRBV5-4 and TRBJ1-1): ETGVTQSPTHLIKTRGQQVTLRCSSQSGHNTVSWYQQALGQGPQFIFQYYREEENGRGNFPPRFSGLQFPNYSSELNVNALELDDSALYLCASRHGTVQETEAFFGQGTRLTVV.